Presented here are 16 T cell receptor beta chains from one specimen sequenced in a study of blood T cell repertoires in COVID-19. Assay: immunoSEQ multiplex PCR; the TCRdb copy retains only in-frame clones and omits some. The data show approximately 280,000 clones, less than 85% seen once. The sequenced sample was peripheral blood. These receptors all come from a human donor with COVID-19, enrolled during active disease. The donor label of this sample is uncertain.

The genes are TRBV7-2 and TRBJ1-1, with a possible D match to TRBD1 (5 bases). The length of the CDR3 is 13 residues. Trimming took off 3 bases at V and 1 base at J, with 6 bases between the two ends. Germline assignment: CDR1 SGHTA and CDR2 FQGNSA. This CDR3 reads CASSFQGNTEAFF. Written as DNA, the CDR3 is TGTGCCAGCAGCTTCCAGGGGAACACTGAAGCTTTCTTT.

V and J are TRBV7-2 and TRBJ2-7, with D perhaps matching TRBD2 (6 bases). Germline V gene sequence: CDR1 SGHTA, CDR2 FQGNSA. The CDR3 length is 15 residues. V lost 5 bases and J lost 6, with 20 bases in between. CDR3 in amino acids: CASSRRDPIGTEQYF. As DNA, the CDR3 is TGTGCCAGCAGCCGGCGGGACCCAATAGGGACCGAGCAGTACTTC.

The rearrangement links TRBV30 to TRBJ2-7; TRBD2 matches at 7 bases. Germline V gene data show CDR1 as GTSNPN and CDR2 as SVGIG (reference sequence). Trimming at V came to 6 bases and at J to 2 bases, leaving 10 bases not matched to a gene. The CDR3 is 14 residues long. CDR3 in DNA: TGTGCCTGCCGTCTAGCGGCTTCTCCCTACGAGCAGTACTTC. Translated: CACRLAASPYEQYF.

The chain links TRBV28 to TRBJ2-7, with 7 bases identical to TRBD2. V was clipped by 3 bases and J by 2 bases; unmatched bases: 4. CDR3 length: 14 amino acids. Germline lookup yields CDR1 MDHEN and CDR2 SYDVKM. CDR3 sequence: CASSLSGGTYEQYF. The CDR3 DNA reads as TGTGCCAGCAGTTTGTCGGGAGGAACCTACGAGCAGTACTTC. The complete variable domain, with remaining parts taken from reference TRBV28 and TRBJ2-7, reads DVKVTQSSRYLVKRTGEKVFLECVQDMDHENMFWYRQDPGLGLRLIYFSYDVKMKEKGDIPEGYSVSREKKERFSLILESASTNQTSMYLCASSLSGGTYEQYFGPGTRLTVT.

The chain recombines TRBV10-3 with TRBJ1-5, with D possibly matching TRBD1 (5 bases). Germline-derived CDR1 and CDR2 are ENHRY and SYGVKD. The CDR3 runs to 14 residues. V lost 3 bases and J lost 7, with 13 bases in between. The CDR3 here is CAISDIAGGQPQHF. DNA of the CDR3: TGTGCCATCAGTGATATTGCCGGGGGGCAGCCCCAGCATTTT.

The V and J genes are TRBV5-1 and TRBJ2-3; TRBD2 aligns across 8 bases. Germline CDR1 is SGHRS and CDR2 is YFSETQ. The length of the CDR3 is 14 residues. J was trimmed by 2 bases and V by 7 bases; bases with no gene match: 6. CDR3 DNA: TGCGCCAGCGCGTTAGCGGGACTCACAGATACGCAGTATTTT. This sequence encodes CASALAGLTDTQYF. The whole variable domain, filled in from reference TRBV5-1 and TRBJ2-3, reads KAGVTQTPRYLIKTRGQQVTLSCSPISGHRSVSWYQQTPGQGLQFLFEYFSETQRNKGNFPGRFSGRQFSNSRSEMNVSTLELGDSALYLCASALAGLTDTQYFGPGTRLTVL.

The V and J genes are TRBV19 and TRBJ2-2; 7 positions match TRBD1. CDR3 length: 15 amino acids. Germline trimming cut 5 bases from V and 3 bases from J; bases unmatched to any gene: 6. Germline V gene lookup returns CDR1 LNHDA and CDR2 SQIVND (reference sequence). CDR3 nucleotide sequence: TGTGCCAGTAGTCCAGGGGGTTTGTACACCGGGGAGCTGTTTTTT. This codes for CASSPGGLYTGELFF.

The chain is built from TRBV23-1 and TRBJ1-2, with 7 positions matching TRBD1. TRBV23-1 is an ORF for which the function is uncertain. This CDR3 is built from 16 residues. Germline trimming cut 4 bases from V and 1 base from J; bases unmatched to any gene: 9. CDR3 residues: CASSRHRTGDNYGYTF. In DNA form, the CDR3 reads TGCGCCAGCAGTCGCCACAGGACAGGAGATAACTATGGCTACACCTTC.

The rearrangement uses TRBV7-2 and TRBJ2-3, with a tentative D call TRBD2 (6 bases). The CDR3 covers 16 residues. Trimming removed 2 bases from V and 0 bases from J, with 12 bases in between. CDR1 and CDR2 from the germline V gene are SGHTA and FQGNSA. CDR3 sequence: CASSLNGGISTDTQYF. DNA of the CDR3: TGTGCCAGCAGCTTAAATGGGGGGATTAGCACAGATACGCAGTATTTT.

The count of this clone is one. The CDR3 sequence is CASSREPSYEQYF. The CDR3 DNA sequence: TGTGCCAGCAGTCGGGAACCTTCCTACGAGCAGTACTTC. The chain recombines TRBV6-2 or TRBV6-3 with TRBJ2-7; D perhaps matches TRBD2 (5 bases). Per the germline V gene, CDR1 is MNHEY and CDR2 is SVGEGT. Trimming pared 5 bases from V and 1 base from J, leaving 9 bases between. This CDR3 is built from 13 residues.

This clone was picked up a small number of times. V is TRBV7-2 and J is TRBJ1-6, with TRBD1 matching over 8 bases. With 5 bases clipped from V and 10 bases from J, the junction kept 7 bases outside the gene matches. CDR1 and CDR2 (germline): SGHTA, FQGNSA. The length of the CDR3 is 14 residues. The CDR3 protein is CASSLGTGNSPLHF. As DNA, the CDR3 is TGTGCCAGCAGCCTTGGGACAGGCAACTCACCCCTCCACTTT.

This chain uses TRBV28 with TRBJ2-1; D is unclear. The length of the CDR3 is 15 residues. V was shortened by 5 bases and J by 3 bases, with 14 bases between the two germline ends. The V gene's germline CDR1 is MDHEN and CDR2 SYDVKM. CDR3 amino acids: CASSGPRTFYNEQFF. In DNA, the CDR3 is TGTGCCAGCAGTGGTCCCAGAACCTTCTACAATGAGCAGTTCTTC.

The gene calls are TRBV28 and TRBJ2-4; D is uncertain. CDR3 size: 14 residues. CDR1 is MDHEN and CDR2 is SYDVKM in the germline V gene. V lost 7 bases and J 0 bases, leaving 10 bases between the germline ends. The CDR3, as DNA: TGTGCCAGCACCTGGGCTTTAGCCAAAAACATTCAGTACTTC. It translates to CASTWALAKNIQYF.

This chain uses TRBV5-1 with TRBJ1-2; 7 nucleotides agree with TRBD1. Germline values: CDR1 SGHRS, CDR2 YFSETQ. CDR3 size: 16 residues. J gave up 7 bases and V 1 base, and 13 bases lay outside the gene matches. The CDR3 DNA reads TGCGCCAGCAGCTTGAGCCAGGGGGTATCCCTTAGTGGCTACACCTTC. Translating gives CASSLSQGVSLSGYTF.

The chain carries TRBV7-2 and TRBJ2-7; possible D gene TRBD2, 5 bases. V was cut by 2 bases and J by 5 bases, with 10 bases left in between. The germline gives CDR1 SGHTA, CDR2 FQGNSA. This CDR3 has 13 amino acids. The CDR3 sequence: CASSLKGENEQYF. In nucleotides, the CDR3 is TGTGCCAGCAGCTTAAAGGGAGAAAACGAGCAGTACTTC.

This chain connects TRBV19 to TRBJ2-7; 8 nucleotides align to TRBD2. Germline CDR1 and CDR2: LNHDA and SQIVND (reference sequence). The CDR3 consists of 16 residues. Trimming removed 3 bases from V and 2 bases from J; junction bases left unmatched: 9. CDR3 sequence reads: CASSIRSAGEPYEQYF. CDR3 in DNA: TGTGCCAGTAGTATTCGATCAGCGGGAGAACCCTACGAGCAGTACTTC.